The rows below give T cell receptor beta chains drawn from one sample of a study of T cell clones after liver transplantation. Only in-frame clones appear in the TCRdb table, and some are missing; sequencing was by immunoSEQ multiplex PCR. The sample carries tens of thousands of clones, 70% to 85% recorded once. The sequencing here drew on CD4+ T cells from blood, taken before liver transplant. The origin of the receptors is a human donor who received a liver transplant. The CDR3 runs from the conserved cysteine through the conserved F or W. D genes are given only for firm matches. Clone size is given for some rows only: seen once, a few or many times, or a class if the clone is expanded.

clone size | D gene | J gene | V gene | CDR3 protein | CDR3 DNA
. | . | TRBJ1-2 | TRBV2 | CASSVGGYGYTF | TGTGCCAGCAGTGTAGGGGGATATGGCTACACCTTC
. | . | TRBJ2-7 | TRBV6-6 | CASSYSGDPPYEQYF | TGTGCCAGCAGTTACTCAGGGGACCCGCCCTACGAGCAGTACTTC
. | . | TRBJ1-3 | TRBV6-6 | CASSYWGNSGNTIYF | TGTGCCAGCAGTTACTGGGGGAATTCTGGAAACACCATATATTTT
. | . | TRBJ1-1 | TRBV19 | CASSAVGTVNTEAFF | TGTGCCAGTAGTGCCGTTGGGACGGTGAACACTGAAGCTTTCTTT
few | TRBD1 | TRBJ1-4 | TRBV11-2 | CASSSGTGFNEKLFF | TGTGCCAGCAGTTCCGGGACAGGTTTCAATGAAAAACTGTTTTTT
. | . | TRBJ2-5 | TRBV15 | CATSRAGRTGQETQYF | TGTGCCACCAGCAGAGCTGGGAGGACAGGCCAGGAGACCCAGTACTTC
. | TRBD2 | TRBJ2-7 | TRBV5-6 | CASSRTSFYEQYF | TGTGCCAGCAGCCGGACTAGCTTTTACGAGCAGTACTTC
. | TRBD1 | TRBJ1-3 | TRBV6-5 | CASSSGQGGSGNTIYF | TGTGCCAGCAGTTCCGGACAGGGAGGCTCTGGAAACACCATATATTTT
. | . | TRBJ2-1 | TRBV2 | CATVPRQSSYNEQFF | TGTGCCACAGTTCCCCGACAGTCCTCCTACAATGAGCAGTTCTTC
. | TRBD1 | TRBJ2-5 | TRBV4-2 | CASSQGTGRETQYF | TGTGCCAGCAGCCAAGGGACAGGGAGGGAGACCCAGTACTTC
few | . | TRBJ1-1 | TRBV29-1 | CSVVGQIEAFF | TGCAGCGTTGTAGGACAGATTGAAGCTTTCTTT
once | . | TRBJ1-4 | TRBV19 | CASSMPGDLEKLFF | TGTGCCAGTAGTATGCCGGGGGATTTGGAAAAACTGTTTTTT
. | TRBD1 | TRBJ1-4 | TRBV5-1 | CASSPTDRVNEKLFF | TGCGCCAGCAGCCCTACCGACAGGGTTAATGAAAAACTGTTTTTT
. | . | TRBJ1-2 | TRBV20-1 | CSALDPGGYTF | TGCAGTGCTCTGGACCCGGGAGGCTACACCTTC
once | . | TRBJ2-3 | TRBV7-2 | CASSLGVVTDTQYF | TGTGCCAGCAGCCTAGGGGTGGTCACAGATACGCAGTATTTT
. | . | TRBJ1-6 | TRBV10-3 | CAIRETAANSPLHF | TGTGCCATCAGAGAGACAGCAGCGAATTCACCCCTCCACTTT
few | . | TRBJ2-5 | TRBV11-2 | CASSLDRARTQYF | TGTGCCAGCAGCTTAGACAGAGCCCGGACCCAGTACTTC
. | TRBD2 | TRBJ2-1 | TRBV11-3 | CASSRATSGVYNEQFF | TGTGCCAGCAGCCGGGCAACTAGCGGGGTCTACAATGAGCAGTTCTTC
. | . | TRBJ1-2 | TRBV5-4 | CASSLSGSTNYGYTF | TGTGCCAGCAGCTTGTCAGGATCCACTAACTATGGCTACACCTTC
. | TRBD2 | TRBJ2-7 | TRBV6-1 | CASSGAGRGEQYF | TGTGCCAGCAGTGGAGCGGGAAGAGGCGAGCAGTACTTC
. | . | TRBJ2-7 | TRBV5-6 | CASSLTAGHTAYEQYF | TGTGCCAGCAGCTTGACAGCGGGACACACCGCTTACGAGCAGTACTTC
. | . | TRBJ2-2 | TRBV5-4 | CASAPGRANTGELFF | TGTGCCAGCGCCCCTGGGAGAGCGAACACCGGGGAGCTGTTTTTT
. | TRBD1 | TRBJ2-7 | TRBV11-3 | CASSSTRQGNEEQYF | TGTGCCAGCAGCTCCACGCGACAGGGGAACGAGGAGCAGTACTTC
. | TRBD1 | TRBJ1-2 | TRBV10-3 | CAISGRTGGPQNGYTF | TGTGCCATCAGTGGAAGGACAGGGGGCCCTCAGAATGGCTACACCTTC
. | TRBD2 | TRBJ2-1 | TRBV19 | CATEASLAGVNEQFF | TGTGCCACTGAGGCGTCGCTAGCGGGAGTCAATGAGCAGTTCTTC
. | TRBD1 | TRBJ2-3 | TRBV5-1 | CASSLVEQGVDTQYF | TGCGCCAGCAGCTTGGTCGAGCAGGGGGTGGATACGCAGTATTTT
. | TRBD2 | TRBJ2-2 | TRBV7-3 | CASSSGLAGTGELFF | TGTGCCAGCAGCTCCGGACTAGCGGGGACCGGGGAGCTGTTTTTT
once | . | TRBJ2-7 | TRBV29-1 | CSVRTGPSSYEQYF | TGCAGCGTCCGAACGGGACCAAGCTCCTACGAGCAGTACTTC
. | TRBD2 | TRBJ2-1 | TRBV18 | CASSPLTSGSYNEQFF | TGTGCCAGCTCACCCCTCACTAGCGGTTCCTACAATGAGCAGTTCTTC
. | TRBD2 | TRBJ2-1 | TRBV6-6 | CASSQAGGRIYNEQFF | TGTGCCAGCAGCCAAGCGGGGGGTCGTATATACAATGAGCAGTTCTTC
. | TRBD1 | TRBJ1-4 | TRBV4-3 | CASSQSVLSGTANEKLFF | TGCGCCAGCAGCCAAAGCGTCCTCTCCGGGACAGCTAATGAAAAACTGTTTTTT
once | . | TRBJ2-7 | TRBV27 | CASRGKLTREQYF | TGTGCCAGCAGAGGAAAACTAACTAGAGAGCAGTACTTC
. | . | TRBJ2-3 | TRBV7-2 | CASSLSAVTDTQYF | TGTGCCAGCAGCTTATCAGCGGTCACAGATACGCAGTATTTT
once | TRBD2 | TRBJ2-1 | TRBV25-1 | CASSEIKRGGLYNEQFF | TGTGCCAGCAGTGAAATAAAGCGGGGGGGCCTCTACAATGAGCAGTTCTTC
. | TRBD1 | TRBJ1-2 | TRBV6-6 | CASRRGQANYGYTF | TGTGCCAGCAGACGAGGACAGGCCAACTATGGCTACACCTTC
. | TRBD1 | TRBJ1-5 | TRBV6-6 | CASSPGQGTNQPQHF | TGTGCCAGCAGTCCTGGACAGGGGACCAATCAGCCCCAGCATTTT
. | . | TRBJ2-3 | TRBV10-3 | CAISGSRVSTDTQYF | TGTGCCATCAGTGGAAGCAGGGTATCTACAGATACGCAGTATTTT
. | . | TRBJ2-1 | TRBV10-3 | CAISDEPGKINEQFF | TGTGCCATCAGTGATGAACCGGGAAAAATAAATGAGCAGTTCTTC
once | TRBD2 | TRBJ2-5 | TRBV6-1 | CASTPSGSRETQYF | TGTGCCAGCACCCCTAGCGGGAGTAGGGAGACCCAGTACTTC
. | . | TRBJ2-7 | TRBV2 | CATLLEVEQYF | TGTGCCACCCTGTTGGAGGTTGAGCAGTACTTC
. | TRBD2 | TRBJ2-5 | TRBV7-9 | CASSLGAGGPQETQYF | TGTGCCAGCAGCTTGGGAGCGGGGGGGCCCCAAGAGACCCAGTACTTC
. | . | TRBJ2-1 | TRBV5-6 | CASSLDQGQGNEQFF | TGTGCCAGCAGCTTGGACCAGGGGCAAGGAAATGAGCAGTTCTTC
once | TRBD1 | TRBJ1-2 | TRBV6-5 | CASSYSQGYVPGGYTF | TGTGCCAGCAGTTACTCACAGGGGTACGTTCCCGGTGGCTACACCTTC
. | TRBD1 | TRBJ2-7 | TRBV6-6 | CASSYGRGLSGYEQYF | TGTGCCAGCAGTTACGGCAGGGGGCTGTCCGGGTACGAGCAGTACTTC
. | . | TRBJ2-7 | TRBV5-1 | CASSFDQAVYEQYF | TGCGCCAGCAGCTTTGACCAGGCGGTATACGAGCAGTACTTC
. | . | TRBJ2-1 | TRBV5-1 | CASSTRDEQFF | TGCGCCAGCAGCACACGTGATGAGCAGTTCTTC
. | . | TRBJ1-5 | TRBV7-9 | CASSPLAGAYQPQHF | TGTGCCAGCAGCCCTCTTGCGGGGGCCTATCAGCCCCAGCATTTT
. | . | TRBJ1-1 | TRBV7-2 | CASRGSGEAFF | TGTGCCAGCAGAGGTTCGGGGGAAGCTTTCTTT
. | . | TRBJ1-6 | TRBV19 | CASSPLERGNSPLHF | TGTGCCAGTAGCCCTCTAGAACGGGGAAATTCACCCCTCCACTTT
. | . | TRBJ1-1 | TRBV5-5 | CASSPPSRETEAFF | TGTGCCAGCAGCCCCCCCTCCAGGGAAACTGAAGCTTTCTTT
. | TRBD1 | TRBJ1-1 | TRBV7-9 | CASSLYETGAYAEAFF | TGTGCCAGCAGCTTATATGAGACAGGGGCTTATGCTGAAGCTTTCTTT
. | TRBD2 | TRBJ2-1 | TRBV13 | CASSPGTRIPYNEQFF | TGTGCCAGCAGCCCAGGGACTAGAATCCCCTACAATGAGCAGTTCTTC
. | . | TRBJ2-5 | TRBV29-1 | CSVRLDLETQYF | TGCAGCGTTCGACTAGATTTGGAGACCCAGTACTTC
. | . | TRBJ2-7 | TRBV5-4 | CASSFVAGSYEQYF | TGTGCCAGCAGCTTTGTGGCAGGGTCCTACGAGCAGTACTTC
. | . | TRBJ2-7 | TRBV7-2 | CASSLATSYEQYF | TGTGCCAGCAGCTTAGCCACGTCCTACGAGCAGTACTTC